The source of this TCR beta chain is a study of T cell responses to AZD1222 COVID-19 vaccine. Study-level findings and limits: Along spike, vaccine-associated CD4 TCRs were found throughout, with dominance at 160-218 and 743-854. When two AZD1222 doses had been given, Spike-specific TCR breadth and depth rose. Clonal diversity may have been underestimated, and the donors were mostly white British, with more females than males. Close to half of all spike-specific TCRs reportedly target regions of the variants that are unmutated.

Concerning this clone itself: Its antigen remains unidentified.

Clones were read by immunoSEQ multiplex PCR, and TCRdb kept only the in-frame ones, dropping some. The sample has tens of thousands of clones, almost 90% seen once. The CDR3 covers 15 residues. CDR1 is SQVTM, CDR2 ANQGSEA, per germline. V lost 4 bases and J 2 bases, leaving 18 bases between the germline ends. The chain couples TRBV29-1 to TRBJ2-7; either TRBD1 or TRBD2 may supply D (5 bases each). This TCR was sampled from an adult who received the AZD1222 COVID-19 vaccine. The sample was peripheral blood, taken 28 days after the second AZD1222 dose. Here the CDR3 reads CSVAPFGAGTYEQYF. The DNA for the CDR3 is TGCAGCGTTGCCCCATTCGGGGCAGGAACCTACGAGCAGTACTTC.